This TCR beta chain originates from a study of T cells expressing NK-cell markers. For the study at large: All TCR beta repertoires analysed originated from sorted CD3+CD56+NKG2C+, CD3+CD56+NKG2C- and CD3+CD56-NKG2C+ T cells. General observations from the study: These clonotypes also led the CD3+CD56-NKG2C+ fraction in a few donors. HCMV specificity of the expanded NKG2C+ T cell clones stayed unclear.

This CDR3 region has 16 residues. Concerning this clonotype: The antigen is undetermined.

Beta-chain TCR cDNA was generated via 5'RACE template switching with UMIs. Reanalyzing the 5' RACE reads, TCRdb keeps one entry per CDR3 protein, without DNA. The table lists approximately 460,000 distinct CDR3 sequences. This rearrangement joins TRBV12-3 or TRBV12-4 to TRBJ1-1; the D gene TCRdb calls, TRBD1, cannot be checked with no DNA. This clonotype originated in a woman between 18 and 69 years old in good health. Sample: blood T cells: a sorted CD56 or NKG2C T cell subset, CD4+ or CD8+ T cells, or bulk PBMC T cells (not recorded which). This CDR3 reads CASIARDRDSATVAFF.